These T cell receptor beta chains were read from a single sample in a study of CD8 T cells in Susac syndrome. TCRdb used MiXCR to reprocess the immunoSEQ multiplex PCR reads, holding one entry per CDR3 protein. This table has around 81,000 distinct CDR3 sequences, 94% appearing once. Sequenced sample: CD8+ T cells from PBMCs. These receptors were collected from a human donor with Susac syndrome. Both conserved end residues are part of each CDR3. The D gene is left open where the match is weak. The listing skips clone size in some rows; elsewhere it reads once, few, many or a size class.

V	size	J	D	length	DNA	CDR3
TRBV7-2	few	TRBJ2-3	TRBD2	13	TGTGCCAGCAGCTTGGGACTATCAGATACGCAGTATTTT	CASSLGLSDTQYF
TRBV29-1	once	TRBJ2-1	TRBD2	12	TGCAGCGTTGAACTAGCGGAAATTGAGCAGTTCTTC	CSVELAEIEQFF
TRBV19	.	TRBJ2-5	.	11	TGTGCCAGTACCTCGGATGAGACCCAGTACTTC	CASTSDETQYF
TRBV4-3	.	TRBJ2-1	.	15	TGCGCCAGCAGCCAAGATCGAGACACCTACAATGAGCAGTTCTTC	CASSQDRDTYNEQFF
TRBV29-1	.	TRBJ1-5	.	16	TGCAGCGTGGACCCGACAATTCCGGAAAGCAATCAGCCCCAGCATTTT	CSVDPTIPESNQPQHF
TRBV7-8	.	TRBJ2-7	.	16	TGTGCCAGCAGCTTAGCGTGGGGGGAGTTAGCCTACGAGCAGTACTTC	CASSLAWGELAYEQYF
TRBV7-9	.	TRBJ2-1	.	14	TGTGCCAGCAGCTCGATGTCGGACCACAATGAGCAGTTCTTC	CASSSMSDHNEQFF
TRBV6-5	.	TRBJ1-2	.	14	TGTGCCAGCAGTTACTATGAGACAGGCTATGGCTACACCTTC	CASSYYETGYGYTF
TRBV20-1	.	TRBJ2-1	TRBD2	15	TGCAGTGCTAGTTTGGGGACTAGCAATTGGTATGAGCAGTTCTTC	CSASLGTSNWYEQFF
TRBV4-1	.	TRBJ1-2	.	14	TGCGCCAGCAGCCAGGATCGGGGTGGCTATGGCTACACCTTC	CASSQDRGGYGYTF
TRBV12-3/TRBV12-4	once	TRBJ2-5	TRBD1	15	TGTGCCAGCAGTTTAGAGGACAGGGATGGAGAGACCCAGTACTTC	CASSLEDRDGETQYF
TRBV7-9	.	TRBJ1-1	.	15	TGTGCCAGCAGCTTAGTAGCCCATAGGAACACTGAAGCTTTCTTT	CASSLVAHRNTEAFF
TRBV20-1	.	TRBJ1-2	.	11	TGCAGTGCTAGGACCACCTATGGCTACACCTTC	CSARTTYGYTF
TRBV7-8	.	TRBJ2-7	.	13	TGTGCCAGCAGCTTAGGGAACGTCTACGAGCAGTACTTC	CASSLGNVYEQYF
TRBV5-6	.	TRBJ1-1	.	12	TGTGCCAGCAGCTTGGGTTTTTCTGAAGCTTTCTTT	CASSLGFSEAFF
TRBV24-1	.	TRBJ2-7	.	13	TGTGCCACCAGTAAAACCCCGTTAGACGAGCAGTACTTC	CATSKTPLDEQYF
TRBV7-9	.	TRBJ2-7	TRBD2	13	TGTGCCAGCCGGGGCGGGAGGTCCTACGAGCAGTACTTC	CASRGGRSYEQYF
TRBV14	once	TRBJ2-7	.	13	TGTGCCAGCAGCCTCCAAAGGGGGAACGAGCAGTACTTC	CASSLQRGNEQYF
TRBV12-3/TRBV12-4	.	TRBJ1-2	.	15	TGTGCCAGCAGTTCGCGGGACACGGAAAACTATGGCTACACCTTC	CASSSRDTENYGYTF
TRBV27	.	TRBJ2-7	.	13	TGTGCCAGCAGTTTATGGGGGAAAGGCGAGCAGTACTTC	CASSLWGKGEQYF
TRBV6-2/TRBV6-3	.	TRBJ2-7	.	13	TGTGCCAGCAGGACAGTAAGCTCCTACGAGCAGTACTTC	CASRTVSSYEQYF
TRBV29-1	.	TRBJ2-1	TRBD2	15	TGCAGCGTTGAATTGACTAGCGGGAATTACAATGAGCAGTTCTTC	CSVELTSGNYNEQFF
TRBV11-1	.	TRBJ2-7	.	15	TGTGCCAGCAGCCTACTTGAGAGCCCATGGGGAGAGCAGTACTTC	CASSLLESPWGEQYF
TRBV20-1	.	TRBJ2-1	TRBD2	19	TGCAGTGCTAGAGATGTTACTAGCGGGAGCAGTAGCTCCTACAATGAGCAGTTCTTC	CSARDVTSGSSSSYNEQFF
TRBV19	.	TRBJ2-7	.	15	TGTGCCAGTAGCTTTGCCGACGTTAGCTCCTACGAGCAGTACTTC	CASSFADVSSYEQYF
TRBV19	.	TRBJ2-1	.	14	TGTGCCAGTAAGGATATAGGATATTACAATGAGCAGTTCTTC	CASKDIGYYNEQFF
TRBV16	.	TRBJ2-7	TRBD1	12	TGTGCCAGCAGCCAAATCCTGGGGGGACAGGTGTTC	CASSQILGGQVF
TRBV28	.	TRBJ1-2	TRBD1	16	TGTGCCAGCAGCTTAGCCGGACAGGGGATATACTATGGCTACACCTTC	CASSLAGQGIYYGYTF
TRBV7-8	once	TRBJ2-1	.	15	TGTGCCAGCAGCTTAGCAGGACCGTCCTACAATGAGCAGTTCTTC	CASSLAGPSYNEQFF
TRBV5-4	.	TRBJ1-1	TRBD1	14	TGTGCCAGCAGCTCGACAGGGGTAAACACTGAAGCTTTCTTT	CASSSTGVNTEAFF
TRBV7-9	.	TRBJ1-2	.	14	TGTGCCAGCACCGTCGACGGGAGAGGGGATGGCTACACCTTC	CASTVDGRGDGYTF
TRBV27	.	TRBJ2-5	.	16	TGTGCCAGCAGCCCTAGGACTACCAATTTGGGCGATACCCAGTACTTC	CASSPRTTNLGDTQYF
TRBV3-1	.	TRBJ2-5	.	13	TGTGCCACCACAGGGACTTACAAGAGATCCCAGTACTTC	CATTGTYKRSQYF
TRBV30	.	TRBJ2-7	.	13	TGTGCCTGGAGTGTACATGGGGCCTACGAGCAGTACTTC	CAWSVHGAYEQYF
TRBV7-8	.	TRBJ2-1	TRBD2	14	TGTGCCAGCACCGTAGCGGGAGTAGGTAATGAGCAGTTCTTC	CASTVAGVGNEQFF
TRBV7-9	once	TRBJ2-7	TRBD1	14	TGTGCCAGCAGCTTGGACAGGGCGATCTACGAGCAGTACTTC	CASSLDRAIYEQYF
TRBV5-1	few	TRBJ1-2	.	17	TGCGCCAGCAGCTCAGACCTTCCTAGGACACTTAACTATGGCTACACCTTC	CASSSDLPRTLNYGYTF
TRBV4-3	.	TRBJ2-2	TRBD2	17	TGCGCCAGCAGCCAAGAGCCGGGACTAGGAGACACCGGGGAGCTGTTTTTT	CASSQEPGLGDTGELFF
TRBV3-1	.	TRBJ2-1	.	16	TGTGCCAGCAGCCAAGCTACTAGAGTTTCCTACAATGAGCAGTTCTTC	CASSQATRVSYNEQFF
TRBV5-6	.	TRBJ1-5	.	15	TGTGCCAGCAGCTTTGGGGTTGAGGGGAGTCAGCCCCAGCATTTT	CASSFGVEGSQPQHF
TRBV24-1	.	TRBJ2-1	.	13	TGTGCCACCAGTGATATCAATCTTAATGAGCAGTTCTTC	CATSDINLNEQFF
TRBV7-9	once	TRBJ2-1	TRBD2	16	TGTGCCAGCTTAGGGAGCTCAGCGGGGGGGCAACATGAGCAGTTCTTC	CASLGSSAGGQHEQFF
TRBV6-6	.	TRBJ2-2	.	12	TGTGCCAGCAAAGGACAGCCCGGGGAGCTGTTTTTT	CASKGQPGELFF
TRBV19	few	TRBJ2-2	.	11	TGTGCCAGCCGAAACACCGGGGAGCTGTTTTTT	CASRNTGELFF
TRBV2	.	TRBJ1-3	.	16	TGTGCCAGCAGTGTTTGGATGTGGGGCCCTGGAAACACCATATATTTT	CASSVWMWGPGNTIYF
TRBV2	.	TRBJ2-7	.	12	TGTGCCAGCAGTGACAGCACCTACGAGCAGTACTTC	CASSDSTYEQYF
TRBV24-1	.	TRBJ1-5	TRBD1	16	TGTGCCACCAGTGACCGCGGACAGGGCTCGCACCAGCCCCAGCATTTT	CATSDRGQGSHQPQHF
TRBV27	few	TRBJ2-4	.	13	TGTGCCAGCAGTTTATCGGCGGGGTACATTCAGTACTTC	CASSLSAGYIQYF
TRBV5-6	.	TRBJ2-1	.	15	TGTGCCAGCAGCTCAGAGGACAGACTTAACAATGAGCAGTTCTTC	CASSSEDRLNNEQFF
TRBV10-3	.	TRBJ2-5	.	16	TGTGCCATCAGTGAGTCCGGTGGCGGGTCTCTAGAGACCCAGTACTTC	CAISESGGGSLETQYF
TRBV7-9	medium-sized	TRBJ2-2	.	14	TGTGCCAGCAGCGACAGGCAGGGTGTCGGGGAGCTGTTTTTT	CASSDRQGVGELFF
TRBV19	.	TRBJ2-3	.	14	TGTGCCACTCCTAGGGGTAGAGGCACAGATACGCAGTATTTT	CATPRGRGTDTQYF
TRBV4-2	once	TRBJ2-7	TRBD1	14	TGTGCCAGCAGCCAAGGACAGGGGGAATACGAGCAGTACTTC	CASSQGQGEYEQYF
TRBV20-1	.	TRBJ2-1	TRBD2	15	TGCAGTGCTAGAGATCCGGCCCTAGCGGGATCTGAGCAGTTCTTC	CSARDPALAGSEQFF
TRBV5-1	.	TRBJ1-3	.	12	TGCGCCAGCAGCTTTATCGGTGACACCATATATTTT	CASSFIGDTIYF
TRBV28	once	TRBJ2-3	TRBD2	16	TGTGCCAGCAGTTTAGGCCCTAGCGGGAGCTACGATACGCAGTATTTT	CASSLGPSGSYDTQYF
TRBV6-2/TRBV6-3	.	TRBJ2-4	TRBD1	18	TGTGCCAGCTCCTCCGGGACAGGGACAATCCTAGCCAAAAACATTCAGTACTTC	CASSSGTGTILAKNIQYF
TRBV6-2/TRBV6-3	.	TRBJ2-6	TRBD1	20	TGTGCCAGCACCCTATCAACGACCGGACAGGGGGCGGATGGGGCCAACGTCCTGACTTTC	CASTLSTTGQGADGANVLTF
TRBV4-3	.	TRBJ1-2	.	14	TGCGCCAGCAGCCAAGTGACGTCGGGGAATGGCTACACCTTC	CASSQVTSGNGYTF